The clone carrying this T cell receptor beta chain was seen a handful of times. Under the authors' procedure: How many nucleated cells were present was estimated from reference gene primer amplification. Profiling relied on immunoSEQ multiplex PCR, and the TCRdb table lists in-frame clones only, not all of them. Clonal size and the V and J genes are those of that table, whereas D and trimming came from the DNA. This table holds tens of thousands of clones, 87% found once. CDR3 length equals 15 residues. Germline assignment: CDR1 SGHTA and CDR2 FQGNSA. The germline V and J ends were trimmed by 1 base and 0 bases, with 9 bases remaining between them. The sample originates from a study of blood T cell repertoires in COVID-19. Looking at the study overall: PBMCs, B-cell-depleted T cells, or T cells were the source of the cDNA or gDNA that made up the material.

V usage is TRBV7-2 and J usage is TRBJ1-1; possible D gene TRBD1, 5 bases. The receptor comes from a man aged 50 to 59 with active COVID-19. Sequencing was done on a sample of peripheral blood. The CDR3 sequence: CASSLVSGLNTEAFF. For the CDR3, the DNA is TGTGCCAGCAGCTTAGTTTCAGGGCTGAACACTGAAGCTTTCTTT.